This T cell receptor (beta chain) appears in the sequencing data of a study of T cell responses to AZD1222 COVID-19 vaccine. The sample holds one count of this clone. Clones were sequenced by immunoSEQ multiplex PCR, and TCRdb holds only the in-frame ones, with some missing. This table has roughly 100,000 clones, 85% to 90% appearing once. This TCR was sampled from an adult in good health. This sample comprised peripheral blood, obtained on day 0 of AZD1222 vaccination.

As DNA, the CDR3 is TGTGCCACCAGTGATTTCCGGACAGGGACCGGGGAGCTGTTTTTT. Protein product: CATSDFRTGTGELFF. This chain uses TRBV24-1 with TRBJ2-2; 8 bases are a match to TRBD1. This CDR3 spans 15 amino acids. V dropped 1 base and J dropped 5; count of bases not matched to a gene: 2. Per the germline V gene, CDR1 is KGHDR and CDR2 is SFDVKD.